This T cell receptor beta chain was captured by sequencing in a study of chemoradiotherapy in HPV16-positive cancers. Whole-study findings and limits: Only a couple of HPV16-positive patients supplied the functional HPV-specificity definition. Candidate HPV-specific clones and E7-related TCR motifs grew in tumor during treatment.

Germline CDR1 GTSNPN, CDR2 SVGIG (reference sequence). The CDR3 has 13 residues. Trimming took 1 base from V and 1 from J, leaving 5 bases between them. As concerns this clone: What it binds is unknown.

The method was immunoSEQ multiplex PCR; TCRdb's version includes in-frame clones alone and lacks a portion of them. The sample yields over 800 clones, 75% to 90% seen once. The sample consisted of tumor tissue, taken from a patient who underwent chemoradiotherapy. This TCR was recovered from a human donor with HPV-associated anogenital cancer. The chain employs TRBV30 and TRBJ1-5; maybe TRBD1 (5 bases). CDR3 protein: CAWSGGSNQPQHF. CDR3 sequence (DNA): TGTGCCTGGAGTGGGGGGAGCAATCAGCCCCAGCATTTT.